The rows below give T cell receptor beta chains drawn from one sample of a study of T cell responses to AZD1222 COVID-19 vaccine. Only in-frame clones appear in the TCRdb table, and some are missing; sequencing was by immunoSEQ multiplex PCR. The table shows some 120,000 clones, with 75% to 90% occurring only once. The material was peripheral blood, obtained 28 days after the second AZD1222 dose. The source is an adult who received the AZD1222 COVID-19 vaccine. Both conserved end residues are part of each CDR3. D genes are given only for firm matches. Clone size is stated in some rows and not others, as once, few, many or a class when expanded.

TRBD1	NA	TRBV19	TRBJ1-3	CASSSDREKTGNTIYF	TGTGCCAGTAGCAGCGACAGGGAAAAAACTGGAAACACCATATATTTT
NA	NA	TRBV27	TRBJ1-4	CASTGGATNEKLFF	TGTGCCAGCACTGGGGGAGCAACTAATGAAAAACTGTTTTTT
NA	once	TRBV6-5	TRBJ1-5	CASDGTQDQPQHF	TGTGCCAGTGACGGGACCCAAGATCAGCCCCAGCATTTT
NA	NA	TRBV5-1	TRBJ2-5	CASSLVAAPGETQYF	TGCGCCAGCAGCTTGGTTGCGGCACCTGGAGAGACCCAGTACTTC
TRBD2	NA	TRBV6-5	TRBJ2-7	CASSYSLSSGGYEQYF	TGTGCCAGCAGTTACTCCCTCTCTAGCGGGGGATACGAGCAGTACTTC
NA	NA	TRBV19	TRBJ1-5	CATKGGLAPGNQPQHF	TGTGCCACCAAGGGGGGGTTGGCCCCAGGCAATCAGCCCCAGCATTTT
NA	NA	TRBV9	TRBJ1-4	CASARLAGDYEKLFF	TGTGCCAGCGCGCGGCTGGCAGGGGATTATGAAAAACTGTTTTTT
TRBD1	once	TRBV5-1	TRBJ2-2	CATKDRPDANTGELFF	TGCGCCACCAAGGACAGGCCGGACGCGAACACCGGGGAGCTGTTTTTT
NA	NA	TRBV2	TRBJ1-1	CASTIGHLRAFF	TGTGCCAGCACTATCGGACATCTCCGAGCTTTCTTT
NA	NA	TRBV5-4	TRBJ2-5	CASSRDLRGETQYF	TGTGCCAGCAGCCGGGACTTAAGGGGAGAGACCCAGTACTTC
NA	NA	TRBV11-1	TRBJ1-2	CASSSGDSGGRYGYTF	TGTGCCAGCAGCTCCGGCGACAGCGGGGGCAGATATGGCTACACCTTC
NA	NA	TRBV28	TRBJ2-3	CASKGGSTDTQYF	TGTGCCAGCAAGGGCGGGAGCACAGATACGCAGTATTTT
NA	NA	TRBV7-3	TRBJ2-2	CASSLRPLENTGELFF	TGTGCCAGCAGCTTAAGGCCACTAGAGAACACCGGGGAGCTGTTTTTT
NA	NA	TRBV3-1/TRBV3-2	TRBJ2-7	CASSQGGQQYF	TGTGCCAGCAGCCAAGGGGGACAGCAGTACTTC
TRBD1	NA	TRBV6-4	TRBJ1-2	CASSLNQGEDGYTF	TGTGCCAGCAGTTTAAACCAGGGGGAGGATGGCTACACCTTC
NA	NA	TRBV11-2	TRBJ2-2	CASSLNSHGGELFF	TGTGCCAGCAGCCTTAACAGTCATGGTGGGGAGCTGTTTTTT
TRBD2	NA	TRBV7-2	TRBJ2-1	CASSLLAGEGEQFF	TGTGCCAGCAGCTTACTAGCGGGGGAGGGTGAGCAGTTCTTC
NA	NA	TRBV7-2	TRBJ1-3	CASSLNRRGSGNTIYF	TGTGCCAGCAGCTTAAATCGGAGGGGCTCTGGAAACACCATATATTTT
NA	once	TRBV19	TRBJ1-5	CASHRADGGNQPQHF	TGTGCCAGTCATCGGGCCGACGGGGGCAATCAGCCCCAGCATTTT
TRBD1	NA	TRBV3-1/TRBV3-2	TRBJ2-5	CASSQPGQYQETQYF	TGTGCCAGCAGCCAACCGGGACAGTACCAAGAGACCCAGTACTTC
NA	once	TRBV7-9	TRBJ2-7	CASSLGAGVGTYEQYF	TGTGCCAGCAGCTTAGGGGCAGGGGTAGGAACCTACGAGCAGTACTTC
TRBD1	NA	TRBV5-1	TRBJ2-5	CASSLGGQGRGETQYF	TGCGCCAGCAGCTTGGGCGGACAGGGGAGGGGAGAGACCCAGTACTTC
TRBD1	NA	TRBV30	TRBJ1-6	CAWRETGGTYNSPLHF	TGTGCCTGGAGGGAAACAGGGGGCACCTATAATTCACCCCTCCACTTT
TRBD1	NA	TRBV12-3/TRBV12-4	TRBJ1-1	CARTRQGNTEAFF	TGTGCCAGGACCCGACAGGGGAACACTGAAGCTTTCTTT
TRBD1	NA	TRBV4-1	TRBJ1-1	CASSRMTGVRNEAFF	TGCGCCAGCAGCCGCATGACAGGGGTACGGAATGAAGCTTTCTTT
TRBD1	NA	TRBV4-1	TRBJ1-5	CASSQGWGVTGTQPQHF	TGCGCCAGCAGCCAAGGATGGGGGGTGACAGGGACTCAGCCCCAGCATTTT
NA	NA	TRBV28	TRBJ1-1	CARTPRGPRWEAFF	TGTGCCAGAACCCCTAGGGGCCCCCGTTGGGAAGCTTTCTTT
NA	NA	TRBV6-4	TRBJ2-3	CASSDLGASIVTQYF	TGTGCCAGCAGTGACCTAGGAGCGTCCATCGTTACGCAGTATTTT
TRBD1	NA	TRBV4-1	TRBJ1-2	CASRPTGGGYTF	TGCGCCAGCAGACCCACAGGGGGAGGCTACACCTTC
TRBD2	NA	TRBV10-1	TRBJ2-1	CASSPAGGPSYNEQFF	TGCGCCAGCAGTCCAGCGGGGGGGCCCTCCTACAATGAGCAGTTCTTC
NA	NA	TRBV29-1	TRBJ1-4	CSVGRQENEKLFF	TGCAGCGTTGGTCGGCAGGAGAATGAAAAACTGTTTTTT
TRBD1	once	TRBV7-2	TRBJ1-6	CASSLGGTEYNSPLHF	TGTGCCAGCAGCTTAGGGGGGACAGAGTATAATTCACCCCTCCACTTT
NA	NA	TRBV23-1	TRBJ1-2	CASRPGEANYGYTF	TGCGCCAGCAGGCCAGGGGAAGCTAACTATGGCTACACCTTC
TRBD1	NA	TRBV6-1	TRBJ1-5	CASSERRTGDQPQHF	TGTGCCAGCAGTGAGAGGAGGACAGGGGATCAGCCCCAGCATTTT
NA	NA	TRBV10-3	TRBJ2-5	CAISGGWGQETQYF	TGTGCCATCAGTGGGGGGTGGGGTCAAGAGACCCAGTACTTC
NA	NA	TRBV4-1	TRBJ1-5	CASSQDGAGNQPQHF	TGCGCCAGCAGCCAAGATGGGGCAGGAAATCAGCCCCAGCATTTT
NA	NA	TRBV3-1/TRBV3-2	TRBJ1-1	CASSQEPENTEAFF	TGTGCCAGCAGCCAAGAGCCAGAGAACACTGAAGCTTTCTTT
NA	NA	TRBV10-3	TRBJ1-1	CAISESPRGTEAFF	TGTGCCATCAGTGAGTCCCCCAGGGGTACTGAAGCTTTCTTT
NA	NA	TRBV6-4	TRBJ1-2	CASSDSRQSYGYTF	TGTGCCAGCAGTGACTCGAGGCAGAGCTATGGCTACACCTTC
TRBD1	NA	TRBV14	TRBJ1-2	CASSQDRSRDSYNYGYTF	TGTGCCAGCAGCCAAGATAGGTCCCGGGACAGCTATAACTATGGCTACACCTTC
NA	few	TRBV4-1	TRBJ1-1	CASSPSGARSTEAFF	TGCGCCAGCAGCCCGTCAGGGGCCCGGAGCACTGAAGCTTTCTTT
TRBD1	NA	TRBV4-3	TRBJ1-6	CASSRGTGGNSPLHF	TGCGCCAGCAGCCGAGGGACAGGGGGGAATTCACCCCTCCACTTT
NA	NA	TRBV10-3	TRBJ1-5	CAIGEDNQPQHF	TGTGCCATCGGTGAAGATAATCAGCCCCAGCATTTT
NA	NA	TRBV27	TRBJ1-4	CASSQRKGEKLFF	TGTGCCAGCAGTCAGAGGAAGGGTGAAAAACTGTTTTTT
NA	once	TRBV5-1	TRBJ1-5	CASSLEGGNQPQHF	TGCGCCAGCAGCTTGGAAGGGGGCAATCAGCCCCAGCATTTT
NA	NA	TRBV29-1	TRBJ1-4	CSASRGAPQEKLFF	TGCAGCGCCTCGCGGGGGGCCCCACAGGAAAAACTGTTTTTT
NA	NA	TRBV6-5	TRBJ1-2	CASNLSGENGYTF	TGTGCCAGCAACCTGTCAGGGGAAAATGGCTACACCTTC
NA	NA	TRBV28	TRBJ1-1	CASSLRTLHEAFF	TGTGCCAGCAGTTTGAGGACCCTTCATGAAGCTTTCTTT
NA	NA	TRBV21-1	TRBJ2-1	CASSQRAPGEVNEQFF	TGTGCCAGCAGCCAAAGGGCTCCAGGGGAGGTGAATGAGCAGTTCTTC
NA	NA	TRBV7-9	TRBJ1-2	CASSLADYGYTF	TGTGCCAGCAGCTTAGCAGATTATGGCTACACCTTC
TRBD1	NA	TRBV7-9	TRBJ1-4	CASSLVGQGREKLFF	TGTGCCAGCAGCTTAGTGGGACAGGGGCGTGAAAAACTGTTTTTT
NA	NA	TRBV12-3/TRBV12-4	TRBJ1-1	CASTRQENTEAFF	TGTGCCAGCACCCGACAGGAAAACACTGAAGCTTTCTTT
NA	NA	TRBV6-5	TRBJ1-5	CASSYSIPREQPQHF	TGTGCCAGCAGTTACTCGATTCCGCGCGAGCAGCCCCAGCATTTT
NA	few	TRBV19	TRBJ1-5	CASSRGAVRGNQPQHF	TGTGCCAGTAGTCGTGGAGCGGTGAGAGGCAATCAGCCCCAGCATTTT
TRBD1	NA	TRBV6-1	TRBJ1-2	CASSEYSGGLPYGYTF	TGTGCCAGCAGTGAATATTCAGGGGGACTGCCCTATGGCTACACCTTC
NA	NA	TRBV5-5	TRBJ2-5	CASGGRVRETQYF	TGTGCCAGCGGGGGAAGGGTCCGGGAGACCCAGTACTTC
NA	NA	TRBV5-6	TRBJ2-3	CASSLIGGAADTQYF	TGTGCCAGCAGCTTGATTGGGGGGGCTGCCGATACGCAGTATTTT
NA	NA	TRBV7-2	TRBJ1-5	CASSLAAGVEQPQHF	TGTGCCAGCAGCTTAGCAGCAGGGGTAGAGCAGCCCCAGCATTTT
TRBD2	NA	TRBV6-4	TRBJ2-3	CASSESGGAGDTQYF	TGTGCCAGCAGTGAAAGCGGGGGGGCGGGAGATACGCAGTATTTT
NA	NA	TRBV3-1/TRBV3-2	TRBJ2-1	CASSQDGGHYNEQFF	TGTGCCAGCAGCCAAGACGGGGGCCACTACAATGAGCAGTTCTTC